This T cell receptor beta chain emerged from a study of T cell responses to AZD1222 COVID-19 vaccine. Study as a whole: Second doses were pooled across both intervals (about 4 or about 12 weeks).

Findings of the study overall: Baseline serology detected seropositivity in only five to seven AZD1222 recipients. There were mostly white British donors and more females than males, and clonal diversity was possibly underestimated.

Comment on this clone: The target antigen is unknown.

The CDR3 contains 15 residues. Per the germline V gene, CDR1 is SGHKS and CDR2 is YYEKEE (reference sequence). Trimming left V 4 bases short and J 2 bases short, with 13 bases between. Measured with immunoSEQ multiplex PCR; TCRdb has only the in-frame clones, and not every one. In the table there are 60,000 to 75,000 clones, roughly 85% of which are singletons. Sequenced material: peripheral blood, taken on day 0 of AZD1222 vaccination. This chain joins TRBV5-5 and TRBJ1-3; perhaps TRBD1 as D (6 bases). The sequence was collected from an adult in good health. CDR3 region: CASSARTVTGNTIYF. Here the CDR3 DNA reads TGTGCCAGCAGCGCCCGGACAGTAACTGGAAACACCATATATTTT.